The subject of this entry is one T cell receptor (beta chain). The CDR3 has 13 amino acids. CDR1 is MNHEY, CDR2 SVGAGI, per germline. Reanalyzing the 5' RACE reads, TCRdb keeps one entry per CDR3 protein, without DNA. Its table records around 380,000 distinct CDR3 sequences. These data belong to a study of T cells expressing NK-cell markers. The gene calls are TRBV6-5 and TRBJ1-2. Source material: blood T cells: a sorted CD56 or NKG2C T cell subset, CD4+ or CD8+ T cells, or bulk PBMC T cells (not recorded which). The source is a woman in her fifties or sixties in good health. The CDR3 loop reads CASSSREGYGYTF.